These 22 T cell receptor beta chains came from one sample sequenced in a study of blood T cell repertoires in COVID-19. Assay: immunoSEQ multiplex PCR; the TCRdb copy retains only in-frame clones and omits some. Of around 60,000 clones in the sample, roughly 90% were seen once. Sequencing was done on a sample of peripheral blood. The receptors were sampled from a human donor in a cohort sampled during active COVID-19.

This chain links TRBV27 with TRBJ2-7; 8 bases are shared with TRBD2. The germline gives CDR1 MNHEY, CDR2 SMNVEV (reference sequence). V shed 0 bases, J shed 2 bases, and the junction held 6 bases outside the gene matches. The CDR3 contains 16 residues. The CDR3 bases are TGTGCCAGCAGTTTATCTGGCGGGAGGACCCCCTACGAGCAGTACTTC. It is translated as CASSLSGGRTPYEQYF.

The chain has TRBV5-5 and TRBJ2-7; maybe TRBD2 (6 bases). Germline CDR1 SGHKS, CDR2 YYEKEE (reference sequence). The CDR3 loop spans 15 amino acids. V was trimmed by 1 base and J by 6 bases, leaving 17 bases between them. The CDR3 DNA sequence: TGTGCCAGCAGCTTGATACCTAGCGAGGGGCTCGAGCAGTACTTC. Amino acid sequence: CASSLIPSEGLEQYF.

This clone occurred once. The chain recombines TRBV27 with TRBJ1-1, with TRBD1 matching 10 bases. The germline gives CDR1 MNHEY, CDR2 SMNVEV (reference sequence). This CDR3 is built from 14 residues. J lost 3 bases, V lost 6 bases, and 4 bases had no gene match. The CDR3 sequence: CASSRGQGDTEAFF. For the CDR3, the DNA is TGTGCCAGCAGCCGAGGACAGGGGGACACTGAAGCTTTCTTT.

The chain joins TRBV30 to TRBJ1-2; tentative D call: TRBD1 (6 bases). The CDR3 is made up of 15 amino acids. V lost 3 bases and J lost 1, with 15 bases in between. Germline CDR1 is GTSNPN and CDR2 is SVGIG (reference sequence). CDR3 coding DNA: TGTGCCTGGAGAATTTTACAGGGAAGTAACTATGGCTACACCTTC. It encodes CAWRILQGSNYGYTF.

The chain couples TRBV29-1 to TRBJ1-1, with D tentatively TRBD1 (6 bases). The V gene's germline CDR1 is SQVTM and CDR2 ANQGSEA. The CDR3 runs 15 residues. Trimming stripped 6 bases from V and 1 base from J, with 18 bases between. The CDR3 loop reads CSVDRPGQPNTEAFF. For the CDR3, the DNA is TGCAGCGTAGATAGACCCGGACAGCCGAACACTGAAGCTTTCTTT.

The chain carries TRBV6-5 and TRBJ2-7, with 7 bases aligning to TRBD1. Germline V lookup: CDR1 MNHEY, CDR2 SVGAGI. Trimming removed 6 bases from V and 1 base from J; junction bases left unmatched: 6. The CDR3 is made up of 14 amino acids. CDR3 loop: CASRWTGTSYEQYF. The CDR3 nucleotides are TGTGCCAGCAGATGGACAGGTACATCCTACGAGCAGTACTTC.

This chain connects TRBV11-2 to TRBJ1-1, with 9 bases fitting TRBD1. CDR3 size: 13 residues. The ends lost 3 bases at V and 4 bases at J; junction bases unmatched: 0. In germline, CDR1 is SGHAT, CDR2 FQNNGV. CDR3 sequence (DNA): TGTGCCAGCAGCTTGACAGGGGGCACTGAAGCTTTCTTT. Translating gives CASSLTGGTEAFF.

The chain combines TRBV3-1 (or the pseudogene TRBV3-2) with TRBJ1-2; TRBD1 is a possible D gene (5 bases). The germline CDR1 and CDR2 sequences are LGHDT and YNNKEL (reference sequence). The CDR3 loop spans 14 amino acids. With 1 base removed from V and 2 bases from J, the gap between germline ends came to 8 bases. The CDR3 loop is CASSQVQDNYGYTF. CDR3 nucleotide sequence: TGTGCCAGCAGCCAAGTACAGGACAACTATGGCTACACCTTC.

The rearrangement uses TRBV19 and TRBJ1-5; weak D call: TRBD1 (5 bases). The CDR3 sequence is 15 residues long. The V end was cut by 9 bases, the J end by 1 base, with 16 bases between. Germline CDR1 and CDR2: LNHDA and SQIVND (reference sequence). The DNA for the CDR3 is TGTGCCAGCGGGAGGGGCGCAAGGAGCAATCAGCCCCAGCATTTT. It codes for CASGRGARSNQPQHF.

This clone has just a few counts. J is TRBJ2-1 and V is TRBV5-4; TRBD1 is a possible D gene (5 bases). The ends were cut back, 4 bases at V and 13 bases at J, with 18 bases in the middle. Germline V gives CDR1 SGHNT, CDR2 YYREEE (reference sequence). This CDR3 spans 13 amino acids. In DNA form, the CDR3 reads TGTGCCAGCAGCACACCTCAGGGTTTCGATCAGTTCTTC. It encodes CASSTPQGFDQFF. The variable domain in full, completed from reference TRBV5-4 and TRBJ2-1, reads ETGVTQSPTHLIKTRGQQVTLRCSSQSGHNTVSWYQQALGQGPQFIFQYYREEENGRGNFPPRFSGLQFPNYSSELNVNALELDDSALYLCASSTPQGFDQFFGPGTRLTVL.

The chain combines TRBV29-1 with TRBJ1-4; 7 bases are shared with TRBD1. There are 12 residues in the CDR3. Germline assignment: CDR1 SQVTM and CDR2 ANQGSEA. V was clipped by 5 bases and J by 7 bases; unmatched bases: 4. The CDR3 DNA sequence: TGCAGCGTTCGGCAGGGGGGTGAAAAACTGTTTTTT. Amino acid sequence: CSVRQGGEKLFF.

This sequence joins TRBV19 and TRBJ2-3; D remains unclear. Trimming removed 3 bases from V and 0 bases from J, with 7 bases in between. The CDR3 has 14 amino acids. Germline V lookup: CDR1 LNHDA, CDR2 SQIVND (reference sequence). This chain's CDR3 is CASSIAYSTDTQYF. DNA of the CDR3: TGTGCCAGTAGTATCGCCTATAGCACAGATACGCAGTATTTT.

V and J are TRBV11-1 and TRBJ1-1, with D unclear. Per germline, CDR1 SGHAT and CDR2 FQDESV (reference sequence). Deletions cut 2 bases from V and 1 base from J, with 8 bases between. The CDR3 runs to 14 residues. The CDR3 DNA reads as TGTGCCAGCAGCTTAACAGTCCGGAACACTGAAGCTTTCTTT. Translation gives CASSLTVRNTEAFF.

This chain uses TRBV30 with TRBJ2-6; a possible D gene is TRBD2 (5 bases). V was pared by 0 bases and J by 0 bases, with 12 bases between. CDR3 length: 17 residues. The germline CDR1 and CDR2 sequences are GTSNPN and SVGIG (reference sequence). The CDR3 bases are TGTGCCTGGAGTGTTTGGACTTCCCACTCTGGGGCCAACGTCCTGACTTTC. Translation gives CAWSVWTSHSGANVLTF.

V usage is TRBV7-9 and J usage is TRBJ1-4, with 11 bases fitting TRBD1. CDR1 SEHNR and CDR2 FQNEAQ come from the germline V gene (reference sequence). The CDR3 has 14 amino acids. The V and J ends lost 3 bases and 6 bases, in that order; junction bases with no gene match: 0. Here the CDR3 DNA reads TGTGCCAGCAGCTTGGGACAGGGGGATGAAAAACTGTTTTTT. Residues: CASSLGQGDEKLFF.

The J gene is TRBJ1-6, the V gene TRBV5-8, with D possibly TRBD1 on 6 matching bases. The CDR3 extends over 14 amino acids. Germline V CDR1 and CDR2: SGHTS, YDEGEE. The V and J ends lost 0 bases and 9 bases respectively, with 10 bases between them. In nucleotides, the CDR3 is TGTGCCAGCAGCTTGGACCGGGGGGCTTCACCCCTCCACTTT. Its translation: CASSLDRGASPLHF. The variable domain in full, completed from reference TRBV5-8 and TRBJ1-6, reads EAGVTQSPTHLIKTRGQQATLRCSPISGHTSVYWYQQALGLGLQFLLWYDEGEERNRGNFPPRFSGRQFPNYSSELNVNALELEDSALYLCASSLDRGASPLHFGNGTRLTVT.

The gene calls are TRBV30 and TRBJ1-1; TRBD1 matches 10 bases. CDR1 and CDR2 from the germline V gene are GTSNPN and SVGIG (reference sequence). This CDR3 contains 16 residues. V shed 4 bases and J 0 bases; nucleotides not matched to a gene: 8. In DNA form, the CDR3 reads TGTGCCTGGACCGCATGGGACAGGGGCATGAACACTGAAGCTTTCTTT. This translates into CAWTAWDRGMNTEAFF.

The V and J genes are TRBV19 and TRBJ1-5; 10 nucleotides agree with TRBD1. V dropped 1 base and J dropped 4; count of bases not matched to a gene: 1. The CDR3 has 15 amino acids. Germline loops: CDR1 LNHDA, CDR2 SQIVND (reference sequence). The CDR3 loop reads CASSIGTGGNQPQHF. As DNA, the CDR3 is TGTGCCAGTAGTATAGGGACAGGGGGGAATCAGCCCCAGCATTTT.

The chain has TRBV5-4 and TRBJ1-1; D possibly corresponds to TRBD1 (5 bases). V was trimmed by 2 bases and J by 4 bases, leaving 12 bases between them. The germline gives CDR1 SGHNT, CDR2 YYREEE (reference sequence). The CDR3 totals 14 residues. CDR3 DNA: TGTGCCAGCAGCTTCCACGGGGGGAGCACTGAAGCTTTCTTT. Protein: CASSFHGGSTEAFF.

V is TRBV15 and J is TRBJ2-4; D unresolved. This CDR3 region has 14 residues. Between the trimmed V and J ends, which lost 0 bases and 7 bases, there was a span of 10 bases. The germline CDR1 and CDR2 sequences are LNHNV and YYDKDF (reference sequence). The CDR3 DNA reads TGTGCCACCAGCAGAGATCGCGGCAGCAACATTCAGTACTTC. Translating it yields CATSRDRGSNIQYF.

V gene TRBV4-2 combines with J gene TRBJ1-3; D is perhaps TRBD1 (6 bases). Germline CDR1 and CDR2: LGHNA and YNFKEQ. CDR3 length: 16 amino acids. The ends were cut back, 2 bases at V and 0 bases at J, with 11 bases in the middle. In DNA, the CDR3 is TGTGCCAGCAGCCAAAGGGACACTAACTCTGGAAACACCATATATTTT. Translating it yields CASSQRDTNSGNTIYF.

This clone was counted a few times. V gene TRBV7-2 combines with J gene TRBJ2-1, with 10 positions matching TRBD1. This CDR3 spans 17 amino acids. CDR1 and CDR2 (germline): SGHTA, FQGNSA. V lost 3 bases and J lost 3; bases outside the gene matches: 8. The CDR3 region is CASSFLPGQGIYNEQFF. CDR3 bases: TGTGCCAGCAGCTTCCTGCCGGGACAGGGGATCTACAATGAGCAGTTCTTC.